Presented here are 26 T cell receptor beta chains from one specimen sequenced in a study of beta chain features in type 1 diabetes. Study-level results: TCRB CDR3s were moderately but significantly shorter in Type 1 diabetes patients in all four CD4+ subsets.

Antigens for these TCRs are unknown. Of the isolated RNA, all was reverse transcribed, and so the sequenced material was expressed TCRB transcripts. Libraries were prepared by immunoSEQ multiplex PCR; TCRdb keeps only in-frame clonotypes and omits some of them. Here the sample spans approximately 250,000 clones, around 16% being singletons. Sequenced: naive CD4+ T cells from blood. The receptors here all came from a man between 25 and 39 years old with type 1 diabetes.

This clone has more than one count but fewer than ten. The chain combines TRBV5-1 with TRBJ2-5, with 8 bases that match TRBD2. Germline CDR1 reads SGHRS; CDR2 reads YFSETQ. With V trimmed by 3 bases and J by 1 base, 2 bases remained unmatched. This CDR3 comprises 14 residues. The CDR3 DNA follows: TGCGCCAGCAGCTCCACTAGCGGCCAAGAGACCCAGTACTTC. This encodes CASSSTSGQETQYF.

This clone was observed a few times. Different DNA sequences within this sample yield the same CDR3. The V and J genes are TRBV20-1 and TRBJ2-7; D not resolved. The V gene's germline CDR1 is DFQATT and CDR2 SNEGSKA (reference sequence). Trimming shortened V by 4 bases and J by 6 bases, and 10 bases separated the two germline ends. The CDR3 contains 11 residues. CDR3 sequence (DNA): TGCAGTGCTAACCGACTGGGCGAGCAGTACTTC. Protein: CSANRLGEQYF.

This chain connects TRBV29-1 to TRBJ2-7; D not certain. The V gene's germline CDR1 is SQVTM and CDR2 ANQGSEA. This CDR3 contains 12 residues. V was clipped by 4 bases and J by 0 bases, with 7 bases between them. The DNA for the CDR3 is TGCAGCGTTGTACCCCCCTCCTACGAGCAGTACTTC. Protein sequence: CSVVPPSYEQYF.

This clone was detected only a few times. The chain uses TRBV21-1 and TRBJ2-5; TRBD1, the table's D call, was not compared with the DNA. TRBV21-1 is a known pseudogene. This CDR3 region has 17 residues. Here the CDR3 reads CASSKAGTGLDQETQYF. The DNA for the CDR3 is TGTGCCAGCAGCAAAGCGGGGACAGGCCTGGATCAAGAGACCCAGTACTTC.

The V and J genes are TRBV9 and TRBJ2-7; D gene ambiguous. The germline CDR1 and CDR2 sequences are SGDLS and YYNGEE. This CDR3 has 14 residues. V gave up 0 bases and J gave up 4 bases, with 11 bases separating them. The CDR3 reads CASSVAPIGYEQYF. For the CDR3, the DNA is TGTGCCAGCAGCGTAGCCCCTATCGGTTACGAGCAGTACTTC.

A few counts support this clone. The rearrangement joins TRBV7-8 to TRBJ2-2, with D possibly TRBD2 on 5 matching bases. The CDR3 is 14 amino acids. Trimming left V 5 bases short and J 5 bases short, with 12 bases between. Germline V gene sequence: CDR1 SGHVS, CDR2 FQNEAQ. The CDR3 sequence: CASSPARGTGELFF. In DNA, the CDR3 is TGTGCCAGCAGCCCCGCACGGGGAACCGGGGAGCTGTTTTTT. Complete variable domain (other parts from reference TRBV7-8 and TRBJ2-2): GAGVSQSPRYKVAKRGQDVALRCDPISGHVSLFWYQQALGQGPEFLTYFQNEAQLDKSGLPSDRFFAERPEGSVSTLKIQRTQQEDSAVYLCASSPARGTGELFFGEGSRLTVL.

V and J are TRBV4-3 and TRBJ2-1; TRBD2 matches 10 bases. The V gene's germline CDR1 is LGHNA and CDR2 YSLEER. This CDR3 is 17 amino acids long. The trim removed 2 bases at V and 0 bases at J, leaving 4 bases unmatched. The CDR3 spells CASSQSPSGSSYNEQFF. The CDR3 nucleotides are TGCGCCAGCAGCCAAAGTCCTAGCGGGAGCTCCTACAATGAGCAGTTCTTC.

The chain combines TRBV9 with TRBJ1-2; D gene uncertain. Germline CDR1 reads SGDLS; CDR2 reads YYNGEE. CDR3 length: 12 amino acids. The V gene lost 2 bases and the J gene lost 8 bases, with 10 bases spanning the gap. This chain's CDR3 is CASSVDSPGYTF. The CDR3, as DNA: TGTGCCAGCAGCGTTGACTCACCAGGCTACACCTTC.

CDR3 in amino acids: CASSYSRSGSYEQYF. The DNA of the CDR3 is TGTGCCAGCAGTTACTCTCGCAGCGGGAGCTACGAGCAGTACTTC. The chain couples TRBV6-6 to TRBJ2-7, with 8 bases fitting TRBD2. V shed 0 bases, J shed 3 bases, and the junction held 4 bases outside the gene matches. CDR1 is MNHNY, CDR2 SVGAGI, per germline (reference sequence). CDR3 length: 15 amino acids.

The sample holds a few counts of this clone. The chain recombines TRBV9 with TRBJ2-1, with D hard to call. The V end lost 0 bases, the J end lost 5 bases, and 6 bases lay between the germline ends. This CDR3 region has 13 residues. Germline V gives CDR1 SGDLS, CDR2 YYNGEE. The CDR3 bases are TGTGCCAGCAGCGTAGGGAGCAACAATGAGCAGTTCTTC. It yields the protein CASSVGSNNEQFF.

The V and J genes are TRBV29-1 and TRBJ2-5; either TRBD1 or TRBD2 may supply D (5 bases each). V lost 3 bases and J 2 bases, leaving 10 bases between the germline ends. CDR1 and CDR2 from the germline V gene are SQVTM and ANQGSEA. The CDR3 spans 13 residues. The CDR3 DNA reads as TGCAGCGTTGATAAGGGGACGCAAGAGACCCAGTACTTC. This gives the protein CSVDKGTQETQYF.

The chain links TRBV4-1 to TRBJ2-1; perhaps TRBD1 as D (6 bases). Germline CDR1 reads MGHRA; CDR2 reads YSYEKL. CDR3 length: 17 amino acids. With 4 bases removed from V and 0 bases from J, the gap between germline ends came to 16 bases. The CDR3 nucleotides read TGCGCCAGCAGCCCCCTTGTACAGGGTGGCTCCTACAATGAGCAGTTCTTC. It encodes CASSPLVQGGSYNEQFF.

This clone has just a few counts. The V call is TRBV7-2, the J call TRBJ1-2; tentatively, D is TRBD1 (6 bases). The CDR3 has 15 amino acids. Per germline, CDR1 SGHTA and CDR2 FQGNSA. V lost 1 base and J lost 4, with 13 bases in between. In DNA, the CDR3 is TGTGCCAGCAGCTTAGGGACAGCGAATCTCTATGGCTACACCTTC. Its protein product is CASSLGTANLYGYTF.

The chain is built from TRBV5-4 and TRBJ2-3; 7 positions agree with TRBD2. Germline V CDR1 and CDR2: SGHNT, YYREEE (reference sequence). The J segment lost 2 bases and the V segment lost 0 bases, leaving 3 bases of the junction unmatched. The CDR3 loop spans 15 amino acids. The CDR3 loop reads CASSLASGDTDTQYF. Here the CDR3 DNA reads TGTGCCAGCAGCTTGGCTAGCGGAGACACAGATACGCAGTATTTT.

This chain links TRBV30 with TRBJ2-4; D is perhaps TRBD2 (6 bases). With 5 bases removed from V and 5 bases from J, the gap between germline ends came to 13 bases. Germline CDR1 and CDR2: GTSNPN and SVGIG (reference sequence). The CDR3 has 13 residues. The CDR3: CAWGHGSQNIQYF. The CDR3 nucleotides are TGTGCCTGGGGACACGGGAGTCAAAACATTCAGTACTTC.

There are a few counts of this clone. The rearrangement uses TRBV27 and TRBJ1-1; possible D gene TRBD1, 5 bases. V lost 5 bases to trimming and J lost 2 bases, with 12 bases between them. Germline V gene lookup returns CDR1 MNHEY and CDR2 SMNVEV (reference sequence). The CDR3 spans 14 residues. The CDR3 DNA sequence: TGTGCCAGCAGTCCAAGGGGTTCCAACACTGAAGCTTTCTTT. Its translation is CASSPRGSNTEAFF.

The gene calls are TRBV30 and TRBJ2-5; 11 nucleotides line up with TRBD2. The V and J ends lost 0 bases and 3 bases, in that order; junction bases with no gene match: 6. In germline, CDR1 is GTSNPN, CDR2 SVGIG (reference sequence). The CDR3 runs to 16 residues. CDR3 in DNA: TGTGCCTGGAGTGTATCGCTAGCGGGAGGTAAAGAGACCCAGTACTTC. It translates to CAWSVSLAGGKETQYF.

The chain uses TRBV29-1 and TRBJ2-1, with TRBD1 matching 7 bases. The CDR3 contains 14 residues. V dropped 3 bases and J dropped 2; count of bases not matched to a gene: 4. The germline CDR1 and CDR2 sequences are SQVTM and ANQGSEA. This CDR3 reads CSVEPGTAYNEQFF. CDR3 coding DNA: TGCAGCGTTGAGCCCGGGACAGCCTACAATGAGCAGTTCTTC.

This clone turned up a few times. This sequence joins TRBV20-1 and TRBJ2-1, with 8 bases matching TRBD2. The CDR3 is 11 amino acids. Looked up from germline, CDR1 is DFQATT and CDR2 is SNEGSKA (reference sequence). V lost 8 bases to trimming and J lost 11 bases; unmatched junction nucleotides: 8. The DNA of the CDR3 is TGCAGTCCCGATAGCGGGAATAAGCAGTTCTTC. It codes for CSPDSGNKQFF.

This clone was seen a few times. V usage is TRBV11-2 and J usage is TRBJ2-7, with a weak D call TRBD2 (5 bases). Trimming shortened V by 1 base and J by 0 bases, and 10 bases separated the two germline ends. The germline V gene encodes CDR1 SGHAT and CDR2 FQNNGV. This CDR3 contains 15 residues. This CDR3 is CASSLGAGYSYEQYF. In nucleotides, the CDR3 is TGTGCCAGCAGCTTAGGCGCGGGCTACTCCTACGAGCAGTACTTC.

The count of this clone is one. V is TRBV10-3 and J is TRBJ2-5; possibly TRBD2 for D (6 bases). The CDR3 extends over 12 amino acids. V lost 8 bases and J lost 2, with 9 bases in between. Germline V lookup: CDR1 ENHRY, CDR2 SYGVKD. The CDR3 sequence: CAIGAGQETQYF. In nucleotides, the CDR3 is TGTGCCATCGGGGCGGGGCAAGAGACCCAGTACTTC.

This clone occurred a few times. V is TRBV4-3 and J is TRBJ2-7; 8 nucleotides align to TRBD2. Losses at the gene ends were 4 bases for V and 0 bases for J; bases not matched to a gene: 11. The CDR3 totals 17 residues. Germline V gene lookup returns CDR1 LGHNA and CDR2 YSLEER. The CDR3 bases are TGCGCCAGCAGCCCCTCAGGCTGGACTAGCCTCTCCTACGAGCAGTACTTC. Translation: CASSPSGWTSLSYEQYF.

This clone was seen a few times. This chain links TRBV2 with TRBJ1-2, with D unresolved. This CDR3 spans 11 amino acids. CDR1 SNHLY and CDR2 FYNNEI come from the germline V gene. V was cut by 3 bases and J by 13 bases, with 12 bases left in between. This chain's CDR3 is CASSEETRITF. The CDR3 DNA sequence: TGTGCCAGCAGTGAGGAGACAAGGATCACCTTC.

This clone has only a few counts. The chain is built from TRBV25-1 and TRBJ2-7, with TRBD2 as a possible D gene (6 bases). In germline, CDR1 is MGHDK, CDR2 SYGVNS. The CDR3 has 13 amino acids. V lost 5 bases to trimming and J lost 6 bases, with 14 bases between them. The CDR3 is CASSLAGGFEQYF. In DNA, the CDR3 is TGTGCCAGCAGTTTAGCCGGGGGTTTCGAGCAGTACTTC.

This clone was observed a few times. V gene TRBV29-1 combines with J gene TRBJ2-3, with 8 bases aligning to TRBD1. CDR1 is SQVTM and CDR2 is ANQGSEA in the germline V gene. CDR3 length equals 14 residues. V dropped 7 bases and J dropped 2; count of bases not matched to a gene: 8. The CDR3 nucleotides are TGCAGCGCTTCAGGGGGCGCGACCACAGATACGCAGTATTTT. Translating it yields CSASGGATTDTQYF.

This clone showed up just a few times. The V gene is TRBV9, the J gene TRBJ2-6; D is undetermined. V was clipped by 0 bases and J by 4 bases, with 5 bases between them. Germline V CDR1 and CDR2: SGDLS, YYNGEE. The CDR3 is made up of 14 amino acids. CDR3 sequence reads: CASSVEAGANVLTF. The CDR3 region has the DNA TGTGCCAGCAGCGTAGAGGCCGGGGCCAACGTCCTGACTTTC.